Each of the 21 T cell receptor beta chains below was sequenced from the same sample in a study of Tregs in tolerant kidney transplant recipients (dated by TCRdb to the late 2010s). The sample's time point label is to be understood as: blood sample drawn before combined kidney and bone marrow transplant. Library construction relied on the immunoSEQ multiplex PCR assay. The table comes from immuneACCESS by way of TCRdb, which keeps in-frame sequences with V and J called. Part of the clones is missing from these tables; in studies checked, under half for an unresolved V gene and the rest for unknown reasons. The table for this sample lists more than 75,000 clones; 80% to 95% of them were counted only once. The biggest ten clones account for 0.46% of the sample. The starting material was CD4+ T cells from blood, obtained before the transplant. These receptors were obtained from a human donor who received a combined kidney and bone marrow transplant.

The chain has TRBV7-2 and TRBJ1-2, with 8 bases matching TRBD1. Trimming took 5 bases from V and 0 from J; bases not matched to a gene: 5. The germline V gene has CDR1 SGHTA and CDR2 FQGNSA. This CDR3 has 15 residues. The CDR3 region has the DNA TGTGCCAGCAGCATCGACAGGGGAACTAACTATGGCTACACCTTC. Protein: CASSIDRGTNYGYTF. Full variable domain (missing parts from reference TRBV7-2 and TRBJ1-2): GAGVSQSPSNKVTEKGKDVELRCDPISGHTALYWYRQSLGQGLEFLIYFQGNSAPDKSGLPSDRFSAERTGGSVSTLTIQRTQQEDSAVYLCASSIDRGTNYGYTFGSGTRLTVV.

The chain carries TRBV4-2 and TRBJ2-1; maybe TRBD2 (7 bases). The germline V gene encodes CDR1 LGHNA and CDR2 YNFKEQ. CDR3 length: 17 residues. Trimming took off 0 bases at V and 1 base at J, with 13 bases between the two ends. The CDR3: CASSQDLRGGSYNEQFF. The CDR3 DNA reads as TGTGCCAGCAGCCAAGATCTGAGGGGGGGATCCTACAATGAGCAGTTCTTC.

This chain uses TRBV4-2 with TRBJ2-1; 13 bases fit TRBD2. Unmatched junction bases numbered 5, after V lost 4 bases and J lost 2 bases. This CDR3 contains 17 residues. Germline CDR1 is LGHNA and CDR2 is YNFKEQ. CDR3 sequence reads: CASSLGGTSGAYNEQFF. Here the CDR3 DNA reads TGTGCCAGCAGCCTGGGGGGGACTAGCGGGGCCTACAATGAGCAGTTCTTC.

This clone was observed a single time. Written as DNA, the CDR3 is TGCAGCTACACACAGGGCCATAGCAATCAGCCCCAGCATTTT. Amino acid sequence: CSYTQGHSNQPQHF. The V and J genes are TRBV29-1 and TRBJ1-5, with D perhaps TRBD1 (6 bases). Germline CDR1 and CDR2: SQVTM and ANQGSEA. This CDR3 comprises 14 residues. V lost 8 bases to trimming and J lost 0 bases, with 14 bases between them.

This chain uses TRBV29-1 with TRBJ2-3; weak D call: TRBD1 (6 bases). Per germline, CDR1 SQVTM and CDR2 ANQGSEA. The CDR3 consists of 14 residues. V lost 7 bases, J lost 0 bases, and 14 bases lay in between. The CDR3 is CSGVPQGSTDTQYF. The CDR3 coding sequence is TGCAGCGGAGTCCCGCAGGGGAGCACAGATACGCAGTATTTT.

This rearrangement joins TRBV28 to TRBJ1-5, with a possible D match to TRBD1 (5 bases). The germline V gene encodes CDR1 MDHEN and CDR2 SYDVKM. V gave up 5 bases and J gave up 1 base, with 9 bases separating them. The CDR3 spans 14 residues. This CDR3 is CASSNQGSNQPQHF. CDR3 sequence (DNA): TGTGCCAGCAGTAACCAGGGAAGCAATCAGCCCCAGCATTTT.

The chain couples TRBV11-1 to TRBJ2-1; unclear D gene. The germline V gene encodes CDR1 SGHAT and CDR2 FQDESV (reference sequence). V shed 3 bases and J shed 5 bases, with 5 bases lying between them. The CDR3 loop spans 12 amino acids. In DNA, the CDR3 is TGTGCCAGCAGCTTGTGGCACAATGAGCAGTTCTTC. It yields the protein CASSLWHNEQFF.

CDR3: CASSLGGSLYEQYF. The CDR3 nucleotides are TGTGCCAGCAGCCTAGGAGGGAGTCTCTACGAGCAGTACTTC. The rearrangement links TRBV7-8 to TRBJ2-7; possibly TRBD2 for D (6 bases). In germline, CDR1 is SGHVS, CDR2 FQNEAQ. Deletions cut 5 bases from V and 3 bases from J, with 14 bases between. The CDR3 extends over 14 amino acids.

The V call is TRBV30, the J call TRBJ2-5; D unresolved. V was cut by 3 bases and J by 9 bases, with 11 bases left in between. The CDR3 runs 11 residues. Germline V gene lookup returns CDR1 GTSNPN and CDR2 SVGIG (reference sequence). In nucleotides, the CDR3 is TGTGCCTGGAGAAAAAGGAGTGCCCAGTACTTC. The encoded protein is CAWRKRSAQYF.

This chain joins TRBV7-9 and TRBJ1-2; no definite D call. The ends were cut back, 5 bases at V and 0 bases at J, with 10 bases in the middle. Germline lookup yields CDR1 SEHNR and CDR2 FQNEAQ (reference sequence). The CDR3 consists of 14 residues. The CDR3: CASSPWTSNYGYTF. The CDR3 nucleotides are TGTGCCAGCAGCCCATGGACTTCTAACTATGGCTACACCTTC.

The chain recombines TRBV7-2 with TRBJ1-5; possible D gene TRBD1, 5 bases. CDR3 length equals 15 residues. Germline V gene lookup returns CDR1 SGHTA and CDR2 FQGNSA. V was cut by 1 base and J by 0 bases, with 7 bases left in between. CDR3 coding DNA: TGTGCCAGCAGCTTAGGACAGTATAGCAATCAGCCCCAGCATTTT. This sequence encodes CASSLGQYSNQPQHF.

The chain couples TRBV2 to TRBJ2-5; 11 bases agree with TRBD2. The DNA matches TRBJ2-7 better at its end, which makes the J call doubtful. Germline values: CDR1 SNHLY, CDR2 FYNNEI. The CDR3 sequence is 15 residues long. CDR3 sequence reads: CASSVIAGGLDEQYF. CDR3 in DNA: TGTGCCAGCAGTGTTATAGCGGGAGGGTTGGACGAGCAGTACTTC.

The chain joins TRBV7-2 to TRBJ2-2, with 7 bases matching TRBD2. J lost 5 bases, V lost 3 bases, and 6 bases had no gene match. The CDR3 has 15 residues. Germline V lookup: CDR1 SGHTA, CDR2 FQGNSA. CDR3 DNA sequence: TGTGCCAGCAGCTTTCGCGGCGGGAGAACCGGGGAGCTGTTTTTT. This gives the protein CASSFRGGRTGELFF.

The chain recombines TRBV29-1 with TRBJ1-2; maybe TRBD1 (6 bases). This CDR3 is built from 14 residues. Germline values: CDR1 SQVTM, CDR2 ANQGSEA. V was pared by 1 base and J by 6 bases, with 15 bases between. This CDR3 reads CSVEVTGSGDGYTF. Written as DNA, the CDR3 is TGCAGCGTTGAAGTTACAGGGTCTGGAGATGGCTACACCTTC. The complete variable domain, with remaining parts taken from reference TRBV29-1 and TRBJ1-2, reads SAVISQKPSRDICQRGTSLTIQCQVDSQVTMMFWYRQQPGQSLTLIATANQGSEATYESGFVIDKFPISRPNLTFSTLTVSNMSPEDSSIYLCSVEVTGSGDGYTFGSGTRLTVV.

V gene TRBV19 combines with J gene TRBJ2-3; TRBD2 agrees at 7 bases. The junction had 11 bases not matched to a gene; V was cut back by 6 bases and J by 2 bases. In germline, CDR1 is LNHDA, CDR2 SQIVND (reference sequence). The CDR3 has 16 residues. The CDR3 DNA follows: TGTGCCAGTAGCAGGCGAGCGGGGTCAACCACAGATACGCAGTATTTT. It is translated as CASSRRAGSTTDTQYF.

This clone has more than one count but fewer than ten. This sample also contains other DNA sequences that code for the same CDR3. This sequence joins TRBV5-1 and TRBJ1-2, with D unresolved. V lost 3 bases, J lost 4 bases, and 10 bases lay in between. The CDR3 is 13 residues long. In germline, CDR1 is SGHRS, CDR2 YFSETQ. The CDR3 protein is CASSSGQPYGYTF. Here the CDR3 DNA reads TGCGCCAGCAGCTCTGGGCAGCCCTATGGCTACACCTTC.

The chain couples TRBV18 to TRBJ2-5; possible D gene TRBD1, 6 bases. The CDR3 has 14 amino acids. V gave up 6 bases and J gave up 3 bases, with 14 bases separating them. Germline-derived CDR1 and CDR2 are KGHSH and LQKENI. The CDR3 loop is CASSRPGQEETQYF. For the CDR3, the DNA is TGTGCCAGCTCCCGCCCGGGACAAGAAGAGACCCAGTACTTC.

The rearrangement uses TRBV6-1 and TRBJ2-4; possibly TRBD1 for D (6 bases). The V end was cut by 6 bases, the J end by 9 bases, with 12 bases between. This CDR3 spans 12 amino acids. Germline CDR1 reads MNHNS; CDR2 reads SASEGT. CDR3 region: CASRVRDTIQYF. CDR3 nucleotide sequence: TGTGCCAGCAGGGTCCGGGACACCATTCAGTACTTC.

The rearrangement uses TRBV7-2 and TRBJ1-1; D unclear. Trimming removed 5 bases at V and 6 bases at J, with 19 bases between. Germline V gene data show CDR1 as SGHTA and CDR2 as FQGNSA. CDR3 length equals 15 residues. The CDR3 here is CASSDKQISLAEAFF. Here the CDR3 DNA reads TGTGCCAGCAGCGACAAACAGATATCTCTCGCTGAAGCTTTCTTT.

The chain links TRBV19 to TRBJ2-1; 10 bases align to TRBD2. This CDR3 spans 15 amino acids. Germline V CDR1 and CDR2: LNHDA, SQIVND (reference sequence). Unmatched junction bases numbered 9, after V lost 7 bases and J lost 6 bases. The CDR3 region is CASKSLAGKVNEQFF. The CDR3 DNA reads TGTGCCAGTAAATCACTAGCGGGAAAGGTCAATGAGCAGTTCTTC.

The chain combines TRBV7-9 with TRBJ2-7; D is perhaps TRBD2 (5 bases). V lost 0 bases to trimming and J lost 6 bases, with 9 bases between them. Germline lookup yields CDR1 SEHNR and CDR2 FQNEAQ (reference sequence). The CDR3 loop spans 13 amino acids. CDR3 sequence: CASSLAEVSEQYF. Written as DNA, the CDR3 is TGTGCCAGCAGCTTAGCGGAGGTATCCGAGCAGTACTTC.